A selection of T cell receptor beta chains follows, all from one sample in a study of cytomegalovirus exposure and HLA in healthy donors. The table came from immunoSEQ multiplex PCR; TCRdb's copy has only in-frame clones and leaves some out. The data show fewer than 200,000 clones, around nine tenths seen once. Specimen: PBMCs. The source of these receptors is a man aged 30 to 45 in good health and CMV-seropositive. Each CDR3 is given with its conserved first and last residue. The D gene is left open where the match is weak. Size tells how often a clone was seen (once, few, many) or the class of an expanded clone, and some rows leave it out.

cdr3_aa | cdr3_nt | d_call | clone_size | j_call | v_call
CASSPRDRGLYNEQFF | TGTGCCAGCTCCCCGAGGGATCGGGGGCTCTACAATGAGCAGTTCTTC | . | . | TRBJ2-1 | TRBV18
CASSLGGANTGELFF | TGTGCCAGCAGCTTGGGGGGGGCGAACACCGGGGAGCTGTTTTTT | . | . | TRBJ2-2 | TRBV5-4
CASAAQGFNSYEQYF | TGCGCCAGCGCGGCCCAGGGGTTTAATTCCTACGAGCAGTACTTC | . | . | TRBJ2-7 | TRBV5-1
CASSSGGSNEKLFF | TGTGCCAGCAGCTCAGGGGGTTCTAATGAAAAACTGTTTTTT | TRBD1 | . | TRBJ1-4 | TRBV6-5
CASSSRYLRAEQYF | TGCGCCAGCAGCTCTAGATACTTGAGGGCCGAGCAGTACTTC | . | . | TRBJ2-7 | TRBV5-1
CAWSWTVYEQYF | TGTGCCTGGAGTTGGACAGTCTACGAGCAGTACTTC | . | few | TRBJ2-7 | TRBV30
CASSLGASDTEAFF | TGTGCCAGCAGCTTAGGGGCGTCAGACACTGAAGCTTTCTTT | . | . | TRBJ1-1 | TRBV11-2
CASSQSSTDTQYF | TGTGCCAGTAGTCAATCAAGCACAGATACGCAGTATTTT | . | . | TRBJ2-3 | TRBV19
CASRPGTGYEQYF | TGTGCCAGCAGGCCCGGGACGGGATACGAGCAGTACTTC | . | . | TRBJ2-7 | TRBV5-6
CASSLNRVNTEAFF | TGTGCCAGCAGCTTAAACAGGGTGAACACTGAAGCTTTCTTT | . | . | TRBJ1-1 | TRBV7-2
CASSLWPEQFF | TGTGCCAGCAGTTTATGGCCGGAGCAGTTCTTC | . | . | TRBJ2-1 | TRBV27
CASTPGQYTGELFF | TGTGCCAGTACACCGGGACAGTACACCGGGGAGCTGTTTTTT | TRBD1 | . | TRBJ2-2 | TRBV19
CASREGTRQLRDQPQHF | TGTGCCAGCAGGGAGGGGACCCGACAGTTGAGAGATCAGCCCCAGCATTTT | . | . | TRBJ1-5 | TRBV27
CASRPFSGSGEQYF | TGTGCCAGTAGGCCTTTTAGCGGGAGCGGAGAGCAGTACTTC | TRBD2 | . | TRBJ2-7 | TRBV19
CASSSATGATNYGYTF | TGTGCCAGCAGCTCTGCGACAGGGGCGACAAACTATGGCTACACCTTC | TRBD1 | . | TRBJ1-2 | TRBV5-4
CASSPPGQGDYNEQFF | TGTGCCAGCAGCCCCCCGGGGCAGGGGGATTACAATGAGCAGTTCTTC | TRBD1 | . | TRBJ2-1 | TRBV9
CASSLGGADNEQFF | TGTGCCAGCTCCCTCGGGGGGGCCGACAATGAGCAGTTCTTC | TRBD2 | . | TRBJ2-1 | TRBV18
CASSLGARSYEQYF | TGTGCCAGCAGCTTAGGGGCCCGATCCTACGAGCAGTACTTC | . | . | TRBJ2-7 | TRBV7-9
CASSRDTGLTNEKLFF | TGTGCCAGCAGCCGGGACACAGGATTAACTAATGAAAAACTGTTTTTT | . | . | TRBJ1-4 | TRBV28
CASSGSGANVLTF | TGTGCCAGCAGCGGATCTGGGGCCAACGTCCTGACTTTC | . | . | TRBJ2-6 | TRBV11-2
CASSQSQEGVAVAGELFF | TGCGCCAGCAGCCAATCACAGGAGGGGGTAGCAGTGGCCGGGGAGCTGTTTTTT | . | . | TRBJ2-2 | TRBV4-1
CASGGRVSYNEQFF | TGTGCCAGTGGGGGGAGGGTCTCCTACAATGAGCAGTTCTTC | TRBD2 | . | TRBJ2-1 | TRBV19
CASSVTSDYEQYF | TGTGCCAGCAGCGTCACTAGCGACTACGAGCAGTACTTC | TRBD2 | . | TRBJ2-7 | TRBV5-6
CASSVDHLETQYF | TGTGCCAGCAGCGTGGACCACCTGGAGACCCAGTACTTC | . | . | TRBJ2-5 | TRBV7-9
CASSGEGLHEQYF | TGTGCCAGCAGCGGAGAAGGTCTACACGAGCAGTACTTC | . | . | TRBJ2-7 | TRBV9
CASSPGGGGLGTKLFF | TGTGCCAGCAGCCCTGGTGGGGGGGGGCTTGGGACCAAACTGTTTTTT | . | once | TRBJ1-4 | TRBV28
CSVGLAYTGELFF | TGCAGCGTTGGTTTAGCATACACCGGGGAGCTGTTTTTT | . | . | TRBJ2-2 | TRBV29-1
CASSEERSGANVLTF | TGTGCCAGCAGTGAAGAGCGCTCTGGGGCCAACGTCCTGACTTTC | . | . | TRBJ2-6 | TRBV2
CASSLVSGGQPQHF | TGCGCCAGCAGCTTGGTTTCAGGGGGCCAGCCCCAGCATTTT | TRBD1 | . | TRBJ1-5 | TRBV5-1
CASSPRDRGPPREQYF | TGTGCCAGCAGTCCTCGTGACAGGGGCCCTCCCCGCGAGCAGTACTTC | TRBD1 | . | TRBJ2-7 | TRBV27
CATSRGGRAYGYTF | TGTGCCACCAGCAGAGGAGGGCGGGCCTATGGCTACACCTTC | . | . | TRBJ1-2 | TRBV15
CASSLGRANEQFF | TGTGCCAGCAGTTTAGGCAGGGCCAATGAGCAGTTCTTC | . | . | TRBJ2-1 | TRBV28
CAGLRGLLTDTQYF | TGTGCCGGACTGCGAGGACTTCTCACAGATACGCAGTATTTT | . | . | TRBJ2-3 | TRBV30
CAISESGTSGASNTGELFF | TGTGCCATCAGTGAGTCGGGTACTAGCGGGGCCTCGAACACCGGGGAGCTGTTTTTT | TRBD2 | . | TRBJ2-2 | TRBV10-3
CASSAQQVNTEAFF | TGTGCCAGCAGCGCTCAACAGGTGAACACTGAAGCTTTCTTT | . | few | TRBJ1-1 | TRBV9
CASSVVADRSKNIQYF | TGTGCCAGCAGCGTAGTTGCCGACAGGTCCAAAAACATTCAGTACTTC | . | once | TRBJ2-4 | TRBV9
CASSHRGRDEQYF | TGCGCCAGCAGCCACAGGGGAAGGGACGAGCAGTACTTC | . | . | TRBJ2-7 | TRBV4-3
CASRQTASGNTIYF | TGTGCCAGCAGACAGACAGCCTCTGGAAACACCATATATTTT | . | . | TRBJ1-3 | TRBV5-8
CASSIPGGLEAFF | TGTGCCAGTAGTATCCCGGGAGGATTGGAAGCTTTCTTT | . | once | TRBJ1-1 | TRBV19
CASSSTSVNEQFF | TGTGCCAGCAGCTCCACTAGCGTCAATGAGCAGTTCTTC | TRBD2 | . | TRBJ2-1 | TRBV11-3
CASSPQPDRLPYGYTF | TGTGCCAGCAGCCCCCAGCCGGACAGGTTGCCATATGGCTACACCTTC | TRBD1 | . | TRBJ1-2 | TRBV16
CASNEGQGNEKLFF | TGTGCCAGCAACGAAGGACAGGGAAATGAAAAACTGTTTTTT | TRBD1 | . | TRBJ1-4 | TRBV6-1
CSVGSPLLTEAFF | TGCAGCGTTGGGTCGCCTCTCCTCACTGAAGCTTTCTTT | . | . | TRBJ1-1 | TRBV29-1
CASSWAGGAETQYF | TGTGCCAGCAGCTGGGCGGGAGGGGCAGAGACCCAGTACTTC | TRBD2 | . | TRBJ2-5 | TRBV7-9
CASSESFQGAYGYTF | TGCGCCAGCAGTGAGTCCTTTCAGGGGGCGTATGGCTACACCTTC | TRBD1 | . | TRBJ1-2 | TRBV10-2
CATSRLAGGPAYEQYF | TGTGCCACCAGCCGGCTAGCGGGAGGGCCCGCCTACGAGCAGTACTTC | TRBD2 | . | TRBJ2-7 | TRBV15
CASSLGGLSYNEQFF | TGTGCCAGCAGCCTGGGGGGCCTCTCCTACAATGAGCAGTTCTTC | . | . | TRBJ2-1 | TRBV7-2
CASSPGQYNSPLHF | TGTGCCAGCAGCCCAGGACAGTATAATTCACCCCTCCACTTT | . | . | TRBJ1-6 | TRBV9
CASSYSGGRAEGYTF | TGTGCCAGCAGTTACTCTGGCGGCAGGGCAGAAGGCTACACCTTC | . | . | TRBJ1-2 | TRBV6-5
CASSPQGFTGELFF | TGTGCCAGCAGCCCACAGGGGTTCACCGGGGAGCTGTTTTTT | TRBD1 | . | TRBJ2-2 | TRBV7-6
CASSQDRVGTGELFF | TGTGCTAGCAGCCAGGACAGGGTCGGCACCGGGGAGCTGTTTTTT | TRBD1 | once | TRBJ2-2 | TRBV7-7
CASRTGNSAFGSSGTEAFF | TGTGCCAGCAGGACAGGCAACTCGGCTTTTGGATCCTCGGGGACTGAAGCTTTCTTT | . | . | TRBJ1-1 | TRBV27
CASRRTGAQDQPQHF | TGTGCCAGCAGACGGACAGGGGCCCAGGATCAGCCCCAGCATTTT | TRBD1 | few | TRBJ1-5 | TRBV6-5